These 5 T cell receptor beta chains share one sample of origin, sequenced in a study of cytomegalovirus exposure and HLA in healthy donors (dated by TCRdb to about 2017). Libraries came from the immunoSEQ multiplex PCR assay. For the multiplex PCR, a mixture combining 60 forward primers for TCR Vbeta segments and 13 reverse primers for TCR Jbeta segments was used. TCRdb re-hosts the immuneACCESS table, in-frame sequences only. Its copies lack some clones; in the studies checked, an unresolved V gene accounts for under half of them, and the cause for the rest is not known. The sample data list around 180,000 clones, and roughly 85% of these were observed just once. Together, the top ten hold around 0.74% of the sample. Input material: PBMCs. The receptor set was obtained from a woman between 40 and 50 years old in good health and CMV-seronegative.

The chain employs TRBV2 and TRBJ1-6, with TRBD1 as a possible D gene (6 bases). This CDR3 comprises 14 residues. Trimming pared 9 bases from V and 7 bases from J, leaving 16 bases between. The germline V gene encodes CDR1 SNHLY and CDR2 FYNNEI. The CDR3 sequence: CARVKPGANSPLHF. CDR3 DNA sequence: TGTGCCAGGGTGAAGCCAGGGGCAAATTCACCCCTCCACTTT.

V gene TRBV6-5 combines with J gene TRBJ2-7, with 9 nucleotides matching TRBD1. Trimming cost V 2 bases and J 9 bases; bases outside gene matches: 2. This CDR3 region has 12 residues. Per the germline V gene, CDR1 is MNHEY and CDR2 is SVGAGI. CDR3 bases: TGTGCCAGCAGTTACCCGGGACAGGGGCAGTACTTC. This translates into CASSYPGQGQYF.

This chain connects TRBV5-1 to TRBJ1-1; the match to TRBD1 covers 7 bases. Per the germline V gene, CDR1 is SGHRS and CDR2 is YFSETQ. Trimming cost V 4 bases and J 0 bases; bases outside gene matches: 9. The CDR3 length is 16 residues. The CDR3 loop reads CASSQALQGLNTEAFF. The CDR3 coding sequence is TGCGCCAGCAGCCAAGCCTTACAGGGGTTGAACACTGAAGCTTTCTTT.

The rearrangement uses TRBV9 and TRBJ2-1, with no clear D. V lost 2 bases, J lost 9 bases, and 9 bases lay in between. CDR1 SGDLS and CDR2 YYNGEE come from the germline V gene. The CDR3 has 12 residues. CDR3 bases: TGTGCCAGCAGCGTTAACCCAGGTGAGCAGTTCTTC. Translated: CASSVNPGEQFF.

The CDR3 reads CAIRGDSSNYGYTF. CDR3 nucleotide sequence: TGTGCCATCAGGGGGGACAGCTCTAACTATGGCTACACCTTC. The gene calls are TRBV10-3 and TRBJ1-2, with 7 bases that match TRBD1. Germline CDR1 reads ENHRY; CDR2 reads SYGVKD. The CDR3 is 14 amino acids. Losses at the gene ends were 6 bases for V and 0 bases for J; bases not matched to a gene: 4.